This T cell receptor beta chain emerged from a study of T cells in localized non-small cell lung cancer (dated by TCRdb to the early 2020s). Describing the broader study: T cell repertoires of about 230 early-stage NSCLC patients were analyzed, with tumors being compared against uninvolved tumor-adjacent lungs. The mean age of the NSCLC patients was under 70 years, with 120 to 150 men and about a hundred women. All 240 or so NSCLC patients in the cohort were treatment-naive and had localized lung tumors that were resected. Results the study describes overall, beyond this receptor: A median of around 50 of the top 100 tumor clones turned up in the paired uninvolved adjacent lung, and approximately 30 of those clones also ranked among the top 100 of that same adjacent lung. Higher T cell density in blood was associated with longer overall survival, whereas higher clonality in adjacent lung was associated with shorter survival. Because the study design was exploratory, TCR variables were selected using unadjusted p-values without false-discovery rate correction. The highest T cell clonality was observed in uninvolved tumor-adjacent lung, where clonality exceeded that of tumor, suggesting that antigenic responses were more focused in uninvolved tumor-adjacent lung. Because multi-region tumor sequencing was not done, intratumor heterogeneity could not be ruled out.

The immunoSEQ Assay was used to sequence TCR beta CDR3 regions from DNA. The study's own analysis went as follows. To compute T cell density, TCR beta template counts were normalized to usable DNA, which was estimated by amplifying housekeeping genes. Richness was estimated with the preseqR package, extrapolating to 400,000 templates for PBMC samples and 120,000 templates for tissue samples. Clonality was calculated as one minus Pielou's evenness. Tissue-enriched TCRs were identified through differential abundance testing performed on productive amino-acid clonotypes, with a minimum total count of 5 and an alpha of 0.1. The Jaccard Index and the Morisita Overlap Index were used to measure repertoire overlap between compartments. GLIPH grouped TCR beta CDR3s together with public tetramer-defined viral CDR3s, and a viral motif had to include at least three viral sequences and show V-gene enrichment. TCRdb mirrors the immuneACCESS table, restricted to in-frame sequences. Some clones are absent from its copies; in checked studies, under half trace to an unresolved V gene, and the reason for the others is unknown. V, J and clone size reflect that table, while D and trimming were determined from the DNA. The sample yields 25,000 to 35,000 clones; roughly nine tenths were counted once. In total, the top ten clones hold about a tenth of the sample.

In this sample, this clone turned up a few times. No antigen is known for it. Base-call qualities are not available, and no considerably larger clone is one nucleotide away. At diagnosis, peripheral blood, uninvolved tumor-adjacent lung and tumor were collected and were preserved as a mix of fresh-frozen and FFPE material. For TCR repertoire profiling, blood samples were analyzed as peripheral blood mononuclear cells. This receptor was obtained from a woman aged 35-70 years with stage I lung adenocarcinoma. The material sequenced was peripheral blood, taken before any cancer treatment.

The encoded CDR3 is CASSLSSGSFNEQFF. The DNA is as follows: TGTGCCAGCAGCTTATCTAGCGGGAGTTTCAATGAGCAGTTCTTC. Recombination joined TRBV11-3 with TRBJ2-1; 10 nucleotides in the junction match TRBD2. For this chain, trimming is 2 bases at the V end and 6 bases at the J end, and the number of junction bases without a gene match is 4. Inclusive of the bounding cysteine and phenylalanine, the CDR3 is 15 residues long. Kept here is only the CDR3 DNA, which spans 45 bases and is read in frame from base 1. The germline V gene encodes CDR1 SGHNT and CDR2 YENEEA.